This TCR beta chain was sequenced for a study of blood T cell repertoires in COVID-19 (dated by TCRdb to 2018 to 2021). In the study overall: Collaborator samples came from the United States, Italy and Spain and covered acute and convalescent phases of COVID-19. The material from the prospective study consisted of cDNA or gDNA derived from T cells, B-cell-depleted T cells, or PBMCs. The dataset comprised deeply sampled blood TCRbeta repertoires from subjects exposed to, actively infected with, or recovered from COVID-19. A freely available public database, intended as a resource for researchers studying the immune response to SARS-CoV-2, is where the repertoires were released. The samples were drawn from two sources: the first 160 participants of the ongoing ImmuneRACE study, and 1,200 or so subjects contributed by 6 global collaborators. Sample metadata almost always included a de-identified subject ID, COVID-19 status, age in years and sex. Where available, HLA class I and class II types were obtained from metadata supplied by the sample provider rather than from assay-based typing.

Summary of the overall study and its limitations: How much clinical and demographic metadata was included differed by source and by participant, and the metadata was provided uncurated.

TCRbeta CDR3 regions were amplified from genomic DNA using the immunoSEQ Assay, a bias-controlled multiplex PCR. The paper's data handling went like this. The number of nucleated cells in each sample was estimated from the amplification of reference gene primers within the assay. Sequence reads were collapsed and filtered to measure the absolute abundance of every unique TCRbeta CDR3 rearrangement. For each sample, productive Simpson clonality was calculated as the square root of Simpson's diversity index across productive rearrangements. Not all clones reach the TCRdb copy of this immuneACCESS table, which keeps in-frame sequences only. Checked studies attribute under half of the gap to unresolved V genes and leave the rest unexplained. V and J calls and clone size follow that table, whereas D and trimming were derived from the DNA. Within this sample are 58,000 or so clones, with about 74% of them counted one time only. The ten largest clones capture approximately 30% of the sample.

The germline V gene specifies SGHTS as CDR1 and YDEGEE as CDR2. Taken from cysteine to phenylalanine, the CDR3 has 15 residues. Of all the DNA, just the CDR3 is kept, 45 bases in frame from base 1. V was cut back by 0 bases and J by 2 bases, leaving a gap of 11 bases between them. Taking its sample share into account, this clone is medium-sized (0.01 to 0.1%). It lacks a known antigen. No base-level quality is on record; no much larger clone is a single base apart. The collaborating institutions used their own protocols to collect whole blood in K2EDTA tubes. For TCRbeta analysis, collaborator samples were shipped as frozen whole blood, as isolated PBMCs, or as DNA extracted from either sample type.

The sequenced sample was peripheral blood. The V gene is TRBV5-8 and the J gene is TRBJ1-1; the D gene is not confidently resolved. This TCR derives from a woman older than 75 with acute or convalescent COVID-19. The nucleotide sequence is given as TGTGCCAGCAGCTTGGAGGCGGGATTAAACACTGAAGCTTTCTTT. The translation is CASSLEAGLNTEAFF.